This T cell receptor (beta chain) was captured in a study of control samples from healthy donors and cancer patients. Measured with immunoSEQ multiplex PCR; TCRdb has only the in-frame clones, and not every one. The sample lists about 140,000 clones; roughly 92% were seen once. CDR1 KGHSY and CDR2 FQNENV come from the germline V gene. The CDR3 runs to 17 residues. V was pared by 1 base and J by 3 bases, with 16 bases between. The source material was blood. The clonotype comes from a man aged 40-55 years in good health. This chain uses TRBV16 with TRBJ1-5, with D hard to call. The CDR3 is CASSQYAGQQYNQPQHF. The CDR3 bases are TGTGCCAGCAGCCAATATGCTGGTCAGCAATACAATCAGCCCCAGCATTTT.